Presented here are 18 T cell receptor beta chains from one specimen sequenced in a study of blood T cells in healthy people across ages. For the second PCR, which ran for 7 to 11 cycles, a sample-barcoded 5' primer and a J-beta primer mix were used. In TCRdb, the 5' RACE reads were re-called with MiXCR into one record per CDR3 protein. The profile shows approximately 680,000 distinct CDR3 sequences, roughly 30% of them singletons. Sequencing was done on a sample of blood. The source is a woman of 80 years or more in good health.

In its sample, this clonotype was seen a few times. V and J are TRBV7-2 and TRBJ1-2; 12 bases map to TRBD1. Germline trimming cut 1 base from V and 10 bases from J; bases unmatched to any gene: 10. The germline gives CDR1 SGHTA, CDR2 FQGNSA. This CDR3 contains 16 residues. CDR3 loop: CASSLGGGQGAIVYTF. For the CDR3, the DNA is TGTGCCAGCAGCTTAGGAGGGGGACAGGGGGCAATTGTCTACACCTTC.

Ten or more counts support this clonotype. The rearrangement links TRBV3-1 to TRBJ2-7; D call uncertain. There are 15 residues in the CDR3. Per the germline V gene, CDR1 is LGHDT and CDR2 is YNNKEL (reference sequence). Trimming shortened V by 4 bases and J by 1 base, and 14 bases separated the two germline ends. The CDR3 DNA follows: TGTGCCAGCAGCCCTCGAGAGGTACTATCCTACGAGCAGTACTTC. This gives the protein CASSPREVLSYEQYF.

Note on this clonotype: Being one base from a much bigger clone, this may be a read error. This chain links TRBV5-4 with TRBJ2-1, with D perhaps TRBD2 (7 bases). This CDR3 spans 14 amino acids. V lost 3 bases and J lost 6, with 13 bases in between. Germline V CDR1 and CDR2: SGHNT, YYREEE (reference sequence). In nucleotides, the CDR3 is TGTGCCAGCAGCTCGATGGGGGGGCCCAATGAGCAGTTCTTC. Protein: CASSSMGGPNEQFF.

Here the CDR3 reads CATSDLGGNEQFF. DNA for the CDR3: TGTGCCACCAGTGATTTAGGAGGGAATGAGCAGTTCTTC. This chain connects TRBV24-1 to TRBJ2-1, with D perhaps TRBD2 (6 bases). CDR3 length equals 13 residues. V was shortened by 1 base and J by 7 bases, with 7 bases between the two germline ends. The germline V gene encodes CDR1 KGHDR and CDR2 SFDVKD.

This clonotype came up many times. Sequence at one end of the junction differs from germline and may be a read error. The genes are TRBV5-1 and TRBJ2-7; a weak D match, TRBD2 (6 bases). This CDR3 is 14 amino acids long. Germline loops: CDR1 SGHRS, CDR2 YFSETQ. The CDR3 loop is CASSLEGLSYEQYF. CDR3 in DNA: TGTGCCAGCAGCTTAGAGGGACTCTCTTACGAGCAGTACTTC. Using reference TRBV5-1 and TRBJ2-7 for the parts outside the CDR3, the full variable domain is KAGVTQTPRYLIKTRGQQVTLSCSPISGHRSVSWYQQTPGQGLQFLFEYFSETQRNKGNFPGRFSGRQFSNSRSEMNVSTLELGDSALYLCASSLEGLSYEQYFGPGTRLTVT.

J is TRBJ1-4 and V is TRBV6-5; no firm D call. The germline V gene has CDR1 MNHEY and CDR2 SVGAGI. Trimming pared 8 bases from V and 0 bases from J, leaving 10 bases between. The CDR3 length is 14 residues. Written as DNA, the CDR3 is TGTGCCAGCGCCGAATCTGCAACTAATGAAAAACTGTTTTTT. Translation gives CASAESATNEKLFF.

This clonotype was seen more than once but under ten times. A much larger clone lies a single base off, so this may be a read error. The chain employs TRBV20-1 and TRBJ2-7; 11 bases match TRBD2. Germline CDR1 DFQATT, CDR2 SNEGSKA (reference sequence). With 3 bases clipped from V and 7 bases from J, the junction kept 14 bases outside the gene matches. CDR3 length: 16 amino acids. CDR3 loop: CSARPIAGGAYNEQYF. CDR3 nucleotides: TGCAGTGCTAGGCCAATAGCGGGGGGGGCCTACAATGAGCAGTACTTC.

There are many counts of this clonotype. This chain connects TRBV5-6 to TRBJ2-7; D is unresolved. V was clipped by 2 bases and J by 2 bases, with 14 bases between them. The CDR3 runs to 15 residues. Looked up from germline, CDR1 is SGHDT and CDR2 is YYEEEE. CDR3 DNA sequence: TGTGCCAGCAGCTTCCTAGGTAGCCCGACCTACGAGCAGTACTTC. Protein product: CASSFLGSPTYEQYF.

Turning to this clonotype: Being one base from a much bigger clone, this may be a read error. The chain employs TRBV20-1 and TRBJ1-5; D is uncertain. The CDR3 is 12 amino acids. Germline V CDR1 and CDR2: DFQATT, SNEGSKA (reference sequence). The CDR3 region is CRAEDSNQPQHF. DNA for the CDR3: TGCAGGGCAGAGGATAGCAATCAGCCCCAGCATTTT.

The chain carries TRBV4-1 and TRBJ2-3; 7 bases are shared with TRBD1. The CDR3 length is 14 residues. V was pared by 3 bases and J by 6 bases, with 6 bases of the junction left unmatched. Germline values: CDR1 MGHRA, CDR2 YSYEKL. DNA of the CDR3: TGCGCCAGCAGCCAGTCCCAGGGGGAGGATACGCAGTATTTT. Its translation: CASSQSQGEDTQYF.

The rearrangement links TRBV7-2 to TRBJ2-1; 8 positions agree with TRBD1. CDR3 size: 16 residues. With V trimmed by 0 bases and J by 4 bases, 5 bases remained unmatched. The V gene's germline CDR1 is SGHTA and CDR2 FQGNSA. The CDR3 DNA sequence: TGTGCCAGCAGCTTAGCGCAGGGGGCGAGATACAATGAGCAGTTCTTC. It codes for CASSLAQGARYNEQFF.

About this clonotype itself: One end of the junction varies from germline; a read error may be responsible. V usage is TRBV5-1 and J usage is TRBJ2-2, with D possibly matching TRBD2 (5 bases). The CDR3 runs to 14 residues. Germline-derived CDR1 and CDR2 are SGHRS and YFSETQ. CDR3 sequence: CASSNGVNTGERFF. The CDR3 bases are TGCGCCAGCAGCAACGGAGTAAACACCGGGGAGCGGTTTTTT.

This clonotype appeared many times. The V and J genes are TRBV20-1 and TRBJ2-4, with 9 bases aligning to TRBD1. The germline gives CDR1 DFQATT, CDR2 SNEGSKA (reference sequence). The J segment lost 8 bases and the V segment lost 3 bases, leaving 8 bases of the junction unmatched. CDR3 length: 14 amino acids. CDR3 sequence: CSASRGTGMYIQYF. The CDR3 DNA sequence: TGCAGTGCTAGTAGAGGGACAGGGATGTACATTCAGTACTTC.

This clonotype occurred many times. The chain carries TRBV20-1 and TRBJ1-2, with D tentatively TRBD1 (6 bases). The CDR3 has 13 residues. The V end lost 2 bases, the J end lost 4 bases, and 11 bases lay between the germline ends. In germline, CDR1 is DFQATT, CDR2 SNEGSKA (reference sequence). The CDR3 region is CSARFRQAYGYTF. The CDR3 DNA reads TGCAGTGCTAGATTCCGACAGGCCTATGGCTACACCTTC.

This clonotype has at least ten counts. The chain employs TRBV2 and TRBJ1-6; 7 nucleotides line up with TRBD1. J gave up 9 bases and V 8 bases, and 7 bases lay outside the gene matches. Germline-derived CDR1 and CDR2 are SNHLY and FYNNEI. This CDR3 has 13 residues. The CDR3 region is CASGDRLGSPLHF. The CDR3 DNA sequence: TGTGCCAGCGGGGACAGATTAGGTTCACCCCTCCACTTT. The variable domain in full, completed from reference TRBV2 and TRBJ1-6, reads EPEVTQTPSHQVTQMGQEVILRCVPISNHLYFYWYRQILGQKVEFLVSFYNNEISEKSEIFDDQFSVERPDGSNFTLKIRSTKLEDSAMYFCASGDRLGSPLHFGNGTRLTVT.

For this clonotype: A much larger clone is a single base away; this may be a read error. This chain uses TRBV6-6 with TRBJ2-5; 8 positions match TRBD2. The end of the DNA aligns better with TRBJ2-1, so the J call may be wrong. CDR3 length equals 14 residues. The V gene's germline CDR1 is MNHNY and CDR2 SVGAGI (reference sequence). The DNA of the CDR3 is TGTGCCAGCAGTTACCGGGGGGGGTTGGAGACCCAGTTCTTC. Translated, it gives CASSYRGGLETQFF.

A word on this clonotype: Being one base from a much bigger clone, this may be a read error. The chain links TRBV5-1 to TRBJ1-2; TRBD1 matches 7 bases. Germline V lookup: CDR1 SGHRS, CDR2 YFSETQ. The CDR3 has 14 residues. The CDR3 sequence is CAGRWGTANYGYTF. CDR3 DNA sequence: TGCGCCGGCAGGTGGGGGACAGCGAACTATGGCTACACCTTC.

This clonotype was seen repeatedly, ten times or more. In DNA, the CDR3 is TGTGCCAGCAGCGTAGATCCAGCGGGGCCGCAAGAGACCCAGTACTTC. Protein: CASSVDPAGPQETQYF. The chain carries TRBV9 and TRBJ2-5; the match to TRBD2 covers 7 bases. This CDR3 is built from 16 residues. The V and J ends lost 0 bases and 2 bases, in that order; junction bases with no gene match: 7. Per germline, CDR1 SGDLS and CDR2 YYNGEE. Variable domain in full (rest from reference TRBV9 and TRBJ2-5): DSGVTQTPKHLITATGQRVTLRCSPRSGDLSVYWYQQSLDQGLQFLIQYYNGEERAKGNILERFSAQQFPDLHSELNLSSLELGDSALYFCASSVDPAGPQETQYFGPGTRLLVL.